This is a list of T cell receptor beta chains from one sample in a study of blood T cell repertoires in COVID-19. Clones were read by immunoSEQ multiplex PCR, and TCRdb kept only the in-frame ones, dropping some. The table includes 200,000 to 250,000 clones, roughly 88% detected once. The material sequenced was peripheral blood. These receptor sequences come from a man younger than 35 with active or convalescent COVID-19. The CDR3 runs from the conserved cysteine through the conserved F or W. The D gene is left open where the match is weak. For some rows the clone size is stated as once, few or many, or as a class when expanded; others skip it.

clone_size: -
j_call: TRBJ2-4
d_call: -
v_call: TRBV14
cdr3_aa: CASSQGDRVAKNIQYF
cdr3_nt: TGTGCCAGCAGCCAGGGCGACAGAGTAGCCAAAAACATTCAGTACTTC

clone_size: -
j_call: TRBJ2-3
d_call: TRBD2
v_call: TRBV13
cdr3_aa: CASSATSGRADLPDTQYF
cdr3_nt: TGTGCCAGCAGCGCTACTAGCGGGAGGGCTGATTTGCCAGATACGCAGTATTTT

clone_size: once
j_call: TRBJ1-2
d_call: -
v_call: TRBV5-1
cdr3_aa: CASSHVESYGYTF
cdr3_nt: TGCGCCAGCAGTCATGTCGAGAGCTATGGCTACACCTTC

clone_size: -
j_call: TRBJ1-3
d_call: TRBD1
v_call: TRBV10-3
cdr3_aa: CAISDRGGNTIYF
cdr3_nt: TGTGCCATCAGCGACAGGGGAGGAAACACCATATATTTT

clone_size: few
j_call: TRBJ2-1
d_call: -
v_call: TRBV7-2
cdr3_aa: CASSSFNEQFF
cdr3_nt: TGTGCCAGCAGCTCGTTCAATGAGCAGTTCTTC

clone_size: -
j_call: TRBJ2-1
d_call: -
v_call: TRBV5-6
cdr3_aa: CASSFGSRNEQFF
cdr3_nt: TGTGCCAGCAGCTTCGGGTCCCGCAATGAGCAGTTCTTC

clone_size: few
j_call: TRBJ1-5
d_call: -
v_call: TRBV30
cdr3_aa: CAWQTGSNQPQHF
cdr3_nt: TGTGCCTGGCAAACAGGGAGCAATCAGCCCCAGCATTTT

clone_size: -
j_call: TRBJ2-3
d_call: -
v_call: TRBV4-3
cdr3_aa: CASSQDRHAADTQYF
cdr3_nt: TGCGCCAGCAGCCAAGATCGTCATGCGGCAGATACGCAGTATTTT

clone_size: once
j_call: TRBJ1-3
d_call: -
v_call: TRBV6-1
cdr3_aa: CASSDQPVGSGNTIYF
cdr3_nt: TGTGCCAGCAGTGATCAACCTGTCGGCTCTGGAAACACCATATATTTT

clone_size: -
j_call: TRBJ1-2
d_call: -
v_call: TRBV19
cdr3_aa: CASKVRGGYGYTF
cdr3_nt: TGTGCCAGTAAAGTCAGAGGGGGCTATGGCTACACCTTC

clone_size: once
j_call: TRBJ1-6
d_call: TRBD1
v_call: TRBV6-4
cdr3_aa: CASSDSTGGLHF
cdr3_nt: TGTGCCAGCAGTGACTCCACAGGGGGTCTCCACTTT

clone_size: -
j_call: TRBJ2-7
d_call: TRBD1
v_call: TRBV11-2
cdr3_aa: CASSLGGQGTTYEQYF
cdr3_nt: TGTGCCAGCAGCTTAGGAGGACAGGGGACCACCTACGAGCAGTACTTC

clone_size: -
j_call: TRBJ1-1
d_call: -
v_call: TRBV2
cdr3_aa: CASSGGRSRTEAFF
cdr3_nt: TGTGCCAGCAGTGGGGGGAGGTCACGCACTGAAGCTTTCTTT

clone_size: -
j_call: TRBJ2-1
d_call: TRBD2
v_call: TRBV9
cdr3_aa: CASSVTPDLFSGRTLVF
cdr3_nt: TGTGCCAGCAGCGTAACCCCCGATTTATTTAGCGGGAGAACTCTGGTCTTC